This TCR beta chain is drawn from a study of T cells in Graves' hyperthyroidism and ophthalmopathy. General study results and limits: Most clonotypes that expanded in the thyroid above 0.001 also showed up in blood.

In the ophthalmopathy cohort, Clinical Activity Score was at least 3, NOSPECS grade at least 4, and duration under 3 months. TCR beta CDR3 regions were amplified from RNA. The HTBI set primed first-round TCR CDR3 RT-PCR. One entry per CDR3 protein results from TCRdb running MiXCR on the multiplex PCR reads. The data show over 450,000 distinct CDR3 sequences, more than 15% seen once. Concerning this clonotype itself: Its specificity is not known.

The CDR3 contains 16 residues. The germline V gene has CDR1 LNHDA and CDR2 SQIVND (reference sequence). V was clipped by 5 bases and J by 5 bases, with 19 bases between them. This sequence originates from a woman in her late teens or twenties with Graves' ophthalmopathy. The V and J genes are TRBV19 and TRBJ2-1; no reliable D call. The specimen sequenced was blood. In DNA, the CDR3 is TGTGCCAGTAGTGCACCAACTTCCGACATACACAATGAGCAGTTCTTC. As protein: CASSAPTSDIHNEQFF.